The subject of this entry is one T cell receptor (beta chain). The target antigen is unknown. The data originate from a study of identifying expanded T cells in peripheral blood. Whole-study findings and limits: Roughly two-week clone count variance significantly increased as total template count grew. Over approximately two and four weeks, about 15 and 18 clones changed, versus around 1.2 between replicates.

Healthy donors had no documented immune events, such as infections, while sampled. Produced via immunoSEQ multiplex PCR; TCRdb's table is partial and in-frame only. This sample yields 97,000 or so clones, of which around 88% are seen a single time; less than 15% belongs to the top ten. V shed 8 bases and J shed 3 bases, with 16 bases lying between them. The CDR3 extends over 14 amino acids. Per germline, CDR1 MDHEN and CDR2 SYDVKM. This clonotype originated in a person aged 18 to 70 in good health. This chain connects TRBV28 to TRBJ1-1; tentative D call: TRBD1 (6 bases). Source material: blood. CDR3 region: CASPRGAGDTEAFF. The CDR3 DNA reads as TGTGCCAGCCCAAGGGGGGCGGGGGACACTGAAGCTTTCTTT.